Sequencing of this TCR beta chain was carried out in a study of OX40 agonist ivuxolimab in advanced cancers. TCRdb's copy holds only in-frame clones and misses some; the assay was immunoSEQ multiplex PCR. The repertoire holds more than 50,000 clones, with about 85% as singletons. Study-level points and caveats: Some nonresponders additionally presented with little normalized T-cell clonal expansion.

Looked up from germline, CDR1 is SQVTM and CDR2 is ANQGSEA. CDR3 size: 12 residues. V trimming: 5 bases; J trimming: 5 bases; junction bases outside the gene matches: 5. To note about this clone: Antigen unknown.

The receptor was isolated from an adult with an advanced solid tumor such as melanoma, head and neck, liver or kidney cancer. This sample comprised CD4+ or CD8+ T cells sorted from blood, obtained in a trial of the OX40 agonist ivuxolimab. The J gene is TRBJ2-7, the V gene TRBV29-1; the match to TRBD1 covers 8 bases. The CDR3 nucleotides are TGCAGCGTTAGGACAGGGTCTGACGAGCAGTACTTC. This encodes CSVRTGSDEQYF.